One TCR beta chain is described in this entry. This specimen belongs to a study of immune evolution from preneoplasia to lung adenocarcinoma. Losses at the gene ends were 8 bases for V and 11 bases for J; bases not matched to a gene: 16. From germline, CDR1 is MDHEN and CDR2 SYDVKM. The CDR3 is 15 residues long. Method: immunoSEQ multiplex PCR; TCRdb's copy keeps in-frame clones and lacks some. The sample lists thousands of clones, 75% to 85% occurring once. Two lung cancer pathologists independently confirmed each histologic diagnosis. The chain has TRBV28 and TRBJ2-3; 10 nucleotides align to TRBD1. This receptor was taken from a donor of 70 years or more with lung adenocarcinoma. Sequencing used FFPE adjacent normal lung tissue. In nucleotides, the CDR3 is TGTGCCAGCCAAACAGCCGGGACAGGGGTACGCGGGCAGTATTTT. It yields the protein CASQTAGTGVRGQYF. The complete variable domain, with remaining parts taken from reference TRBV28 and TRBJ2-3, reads DVKVTQSSRYLVKRTGEKVFLECVQDMDHENMFWYRQDPGLGLRLIYFSYDVKMKEKGDIPEGYSVSREKKERFSLILESASTNQTSMYLCASQTAGTGVRGQYFGPGTRLTVL.